The clone carrying this TCR beta chain came up many times. Its antigen is not known. This sample is drawn from a study of T cells in Graves' hyperthyroidism and ophthalmopathy. Germline CDR1 MNHEY, CDR2 SMNVEV (reference sequence). CDR3 size: 16 residues. Trimming removed 6 bases from V and 8 bases from J, with 20 bases in between. Study-wide points: From stable hyperthyroidism, ophthalmopathy was set apart by a 13 V-J model.

This sample holds PBMCs from less than 11 ml fresh peripheral blood. There were TCR beta CDR3 regions amplified from RNA transcripts. RT-PCR in the first round (using the HTBI primer set) targeted the TCR CDR3. TCRdb reprocessed the multiplex PCR reads with MiXCR, giving one entry per CDR3 protein. This table holds roughly 280,000 distinct CDR3 sequences, 15% to 20% found once. The sample comprised blood. The TCR sequence derives from a woman aged 55-75 years with Graves' ophthalmopathy. The genes are TRBV27 and TRBJ1-6, with D possibly matching TRBD1 (5 bases). CDR3 residues: CASSWGRSSYHSPLHF. The CDR3 nucleotides read TGTGCCAGCAGCTGGGGGAGAAGCTCGTACCATTCACCCCTCCACTTT.